Below are 16 T cell receptor beta chains sequenced from a single sample in a study of technical replicates of blood from several donors. Method: immunoSEQ multiplex PCR; TCRdb's copy keeps in-frame clones and lacks some. The repertoire holds tens of thousands of clones, with roughly 89% as singletons. The sequenced material came from T cells isolated from PBMCs. These receptors originate from a human donor in good health.

The chain combines TRBV27 with TRBJ1-1; a weak D match, TRBD1 (6 bases). Germline assignment: CDR1 MNHEY and CDR2 SMNVEV (reference sequence). The CDR3 covers 14 residues. V lost 0 bases and J lost 3, with 8 bases in between. The chain's CDR3 is CASSLSGGHTEAFF. The CDR3 region has the DNA TGTGCCAGCAGTTTATCAGGGGGACACACTGAAGCTTTCTTT.

The V gene is TRBV29-1, the J gene TRBJ2-5, with 7 bases matching TRBD1. The CDR3 extends over 18 amino acids. Germline V gene data show CDR1 as SQVTM and CDR2 as ANQGSEA. J gave up 4 bases and V 0 bases, and 17 bases lay outside the gene matches. The CDR3 DNA sequence: TGCAGCGTTGAAGATGAAGAGACAGGGCTCAGGTTTGGAGAGACCCAGTACTTC. Protein product: CSVEDEETGLRFGETQYF.

J is TRBJ2-7 and V is TRBV9; the D gene is possibly TRBD2 (5 bases). CDR3 length: 12 residues. Germline V gives CDR1 SGDLS, CDR2 YYNGEE. The V and J ends lost 0 bases and 7 bases respectively, with 8 bases between them. Here the CDR3 reads CASSVEGAEQYF. The CDR3 DNA follows: TGTGCCAGCAGCGTAGAGGGAGCTGAGCAGTACTTC.

This rearrangement joins TRBV7-8 to TRBJ2-2; TRBD1 might be the D (5 bases). The CDR3 contains 15 residues. V shed 5 bases and J shed 0 bases, with 10 bases lying between them. Germline loops: CDR1 SGHVS, CDR2 FQNEAQ. CDR3 in DNA: TGTGCCAGCAGCCAATGGGGCCCGAACACCGGGGAGCTGTTTTTT. This gives the protein CASSQWGPNTGELFF. The whole variable domain, filled in from reference TRBV7-8 and TRBJ2-2, reads GAGVSQSPRYKVAKRGQDVALRCDPISGHVSLFWYQQALGQGPEFLTYFQNEAQLDKSGLPSDRFFAERPEGSVSTLKIQRTQQEDSAVYLCASSQWGPNTGELFFGEGSRLTVL.

V is TRBV27 and J is TRBJ1-5; 8 bases align to TRBD1. Germline CDR1 is MNHEY and CDR2 is SMNVEV (reference sequence). The CDR3 is 16 amino acids. The J segment lost 5 bases and the V segment lost 4 bases, leaving 10 bases of the junction unmatched. The CDR3 DNA follows: TGTGCCAGCAGTTCCCGTGACAGGGGTAGTCATCAGCCCCAGCATTTT. The encoded protein is CASSSRDRGSHQPQHF.

The chain carries TRBV7-9 and TRBJ1-2; 7 nucleotides align to TRBD1. The CDR3 spans 12 residues. Trimming took 5 bases from V and 6 from J; bases not matched to a gene: 3. CDR1 and CDR2 from the germline V gene are SEHNR and FQNEAQ (reference sequence). As DNA, the CDR3 is TGTGCCAGCAGCAACAGGGGTGATGGCTACACCTTC. The encoded protein is CASSNRGDGYTF.

This sequence joins TRBV6-5 and TRBJ2-5; TRBD1 matches at 10 bases. The V and J ends lost 6 bases and 4 bases, in that order; junction bases with no gene match: 8. CDR3 length: 15 residues. Germline CDR1 is MNHEY and CDR2 is SVGAGI. CDR3 region: CASSWSTGGLETQYF. The CDR3 nucleotides read TGTGCCAGCAGCTGGTCGACAGGGGGCTTAGAGACCCAGTACTTC.

V gene TRBV2 combines with J gene TRBJ2-7, with D possibly being TRBD2 (5 bases). This CDR3 spans 13 amino acids. CDR1 is SNHLY and CDR2 is FYNNEI in the germline V gene. Deletions cut 7 bases from V and 0 bases from J, with 10 bases between. CDR3 bases: TGTGCCAGCACTTGGACTGGCTCCTACGAGCAGTACTTC. Protein: CASTWTGSYEQYF.

The V gene is TRBV4-3, the J gene TRBJ2-5; 7 bases map to TRBD1. Per germline, CDR1 LGHNA and CDR2 YSLEER. The CDR3 covers 16 residues. J was trimmed by 0 bases and V by 7 bases; bases with no gene match: 11. Written as DNA, the CDR3 is TGCGCCAGCACTCTAAGTAGGGGGCTTAACCAAGAGACCCAGTACTTC. It encodes CASTLSRGLNQETQYF.

The chain recombines TRBV13 with TRBJ2-2; the D gene is possibly TRBD1 (5 bases). This CDR3 has 14 amino acids. V lost 3 bases, J lost 5 bases, and 10 bases lay in between. Germline loops: CDR1 PRHDT, CDR2 FYEKMQ (reference sequence). The CDR3 loop reads CASSFDRTTGELFF. The CDR3 nucleotides read TGTGCCAGCAGCTTCGACAGAACGACCGGGGAGCTGTTTTTT.

The V gene is TRBV7-9, the J gene TRBJ2-7; TRBD2 is a possible D gene (7 bases). The CDR3 totals 15 residues. V was shortened by 5 bases and J by 3 bases, with 17 bases between the two germline ends. In germline, CDR1 is SEHNR, CDR2 FQNEAQ (reference sequence). CDR3 in amino acids: CASSVGGGGGYEQYF. The DNA for the CDR3 is TGTGCCAGCAGCGTCGGGGGAGGGGGGGGCTACGAGCAGTACTTC. Full variable domain (outside the CDR3, taken from reference TRBV7-9 and TRBJ2-7): DTGVSQNPRHKITKRGQNVTFRCDPISEHNRLYWYRQTLGQGPEFLTYFQNEAQLEKSRLLSDRFSAERPKGSFSTLEIQRTEQGDSAMYLCASSVGGGGGYEQYFGPGTRLTVT.

The chain couples TRBV29-1 to TRBJ2-5; D is ambiguous. The length of the CDR3 is 13 residues. CDR1 and CDR2 (germline): SQVTM, ANQGSEA. V lost 1 base and J lost 4, with 10 bases in between. The CDR3 sequence is CSVEGPTGETQYF. Here the CDR3 DNA reads TGCAGCGTTGAAGGCCCAACGGGAGAGACCCAGTACTTC.

This clone was counted a few times. This chain uses TRBV9 with TRBJ1-1; no clear D. V lost 7 bases and J 5 bases, leaving 6 bases between the germline ends. Looked up from germline, CDR1 is SGDLS and CDR2 is YYNGEE. This CDR3 has 10 residues. This chain's CDR3 is CASPNTEAFF. CDR3 nucleotide sequence: TGTGCCAGCCCCAATACTGAAGCTTTCTTT.

The chain uses TRBV19 and TRBJ2-7; 10 bases line up with TRBD1. The CDR3 loop spans 14 amino acids. V lost 7 bases, J lost 7 bases, and 10 bases stayed unmatched. Germline assignment: CDR1 LNHDA and CDR2 SQIVND (reference sequence). This CDR3 reads CASTRGQGEMEQYF. CDR3 nucleotides: TGTGCCAGTACTAGAGGACAGGGGGAGATGGAGCAGTACTTC.

The J gene is TRBJ2-2, the V gene TRBV27; D is undetermined. Germline CDR1 is MNHEY and CDR2 is SMNVEV (reference sequence). CDR3 length: 14 residues. Trimming removed 3 bases at V and 0 bases at J, with 5 bases between. Here the CDR3 reads CASSFLSNTGELFF. As DNA, the CDR3 is TGTGCCAGCAGTTTCCTCTCGAACACCGGGGAGCTGTTTTTT.

This clone was seen once. The chain links TRBV7-9 to TRBJ1-1; TRBD1 aligns across 10 bases. CDR3 length: 16 amino acids. After removal of 5 bases from V and 3 bases from J, the junction contained 9 bases not matched to a gene. Germline CDR1 SEHNR, CDR2 FQNEAQ (reference sequence). The CDR3 sequence: CASSPDRGFRHTEAFF. As DNA, the CDR3 is TGTGCCAGCAGCCCGGACAGGGGGTTCCGGCACACTGAAGCTTTCTTT.